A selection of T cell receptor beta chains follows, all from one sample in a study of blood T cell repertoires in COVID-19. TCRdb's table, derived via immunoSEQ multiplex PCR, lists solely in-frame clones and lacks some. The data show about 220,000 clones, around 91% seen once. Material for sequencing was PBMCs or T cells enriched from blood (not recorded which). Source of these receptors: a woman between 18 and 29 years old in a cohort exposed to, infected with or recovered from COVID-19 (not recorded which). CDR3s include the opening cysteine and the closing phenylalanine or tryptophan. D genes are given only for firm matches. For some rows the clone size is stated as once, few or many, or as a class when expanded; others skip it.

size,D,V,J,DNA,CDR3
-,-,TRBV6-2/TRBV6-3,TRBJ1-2,TGTGCCAGCAGTCCACAGATGGGTGATGGCTACACCTTC,CASSPQMGDGYTF
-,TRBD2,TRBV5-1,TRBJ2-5,TGCGCCAGCAGCGCCGGACTAGTCCAAGAGACCCAGTACTTC,CASSAGLVQETQYF
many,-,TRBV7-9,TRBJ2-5,TGTGCCAGCAGTTCAGGGGGAAGCGGGGAGACCCAGTACTTC,CASSSGGSGETQYF
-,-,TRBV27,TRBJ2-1,TGTGCCAGCAGTCACCTCCCCCGGGAGCAGTTCTTC,CASSHLPREQFF
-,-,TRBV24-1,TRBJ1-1,TGTGCCACCAGTGATTTCGGTGAGACTGAAGCTTTCTTT,CATSDFGETEAFF
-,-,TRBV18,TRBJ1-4,TGTGCCAGCTCGCGCGAGGTGAAGGGGCTCCATGAAAAACTGTTTTTT,CASSREVKGLHEKLFF
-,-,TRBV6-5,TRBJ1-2,TGTGCCAGCAGTTACTCGGGGGCCTTCGAGGGTGGCTACACCTTC,CASSYSGAFEGGYTF
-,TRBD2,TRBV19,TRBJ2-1,TGTGCCAGTAGTACCCTAGCGGGGGTGATCAATGAGCAGTTCTTC,CASSTLAGVINEQFF
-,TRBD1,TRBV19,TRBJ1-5,TGTGCCAGTCTCCCAGCGACAGGGGGCAATCAGCCCCAGCATTTT,CASLPATGGNQPQHF
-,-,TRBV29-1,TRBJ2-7,TGCAGCGTCAACTTAGGGGTAGGTCCCTACGAGCAGTACTTC,CSVNLGVGPYEQYF
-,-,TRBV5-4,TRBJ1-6,TGTGCCAGCAGCTTGTTTAAACAGCCGAATTCACCCCTCCACTTT,CASSLFKQPNSPLHF
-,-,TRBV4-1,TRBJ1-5,TGCGCCAGCAGCCAAGAATCCGGGAGCAATCAGCCCCAGCATTTT,CASSQESGSNQPQHF
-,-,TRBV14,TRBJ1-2,TGTGCCAGCAGCCAGCTACAGGGTGGCGTTGACTATGGCTACACCTTC,CASSQLQGGVDYGYTF
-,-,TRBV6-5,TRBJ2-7,TGTGCCAGCAGTTACTCGGAGGGACTCAGCGAGCAGTACTTC,CASSYSEGLSEQYF
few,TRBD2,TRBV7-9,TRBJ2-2,TGTGCCAGCAGCCCCCGACTAGCGGGAGTGTCGAACACCGGGGAGCTGTTTTTT,CASSPRLAGVSNTGELFF
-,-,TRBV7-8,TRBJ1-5,TGTGCCAGCAGCTTAGTAAGTCAGGGGAACAATCAGCCCCAGCATTTT,CASSLVSQGNNQPQHF
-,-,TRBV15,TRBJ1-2,TGTGCCACCAGCAGAGGGGGGGACTACACCTTC,CATSRGGDYTF
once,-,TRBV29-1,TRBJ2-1,TGCAGCGTCTCTCAGGACAATGAGCAGTTCTTC,CSVSQDNEQFF
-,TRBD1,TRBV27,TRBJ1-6,TGTGCCAGCAGTCAAACGGACAGGGGAAATTCACCCCTCCACTTT,CASSQTDRGNSPLHF
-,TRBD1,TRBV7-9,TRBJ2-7,TGTGCCAGCAGCTCATATCAGGGGGCGGCCAACGAGCAGTACTTC,CASSSYQGAANEQYF
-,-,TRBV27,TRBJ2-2,TGTGCCAGCAGTAGCGGACAGCTCACCGGGGAGCTGTTTTTT,CASSSGQLTGELFF
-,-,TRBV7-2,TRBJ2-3,TGTGCCAGCAGCTTGAACAGCCCTAGCACAGATACGCAGTATTTT,CASSLNSPSTDTQYF
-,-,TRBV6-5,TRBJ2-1,TGTGCCAGCAGTTACGGGGTAGCGGACAATGAGCAGTTCTTC,CASSYGVADNEQFF
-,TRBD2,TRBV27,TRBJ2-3,TGTGCCAGCAGAAAAACCGGGACTAGGCCTACAGATACGCAGTATTTT,CASRKTGTRPTDTQYF
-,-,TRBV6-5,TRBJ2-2,TGTGCCAGCTTAATGGGGCTACAGGGGGAGCTGTTTTTT,CASLMGLQGELFF
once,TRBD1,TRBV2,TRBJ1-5,TGTGCCAGCAGTGAGGGCAGGGGGGACAATCAGCCCCAGCATTTT,CASSEGRGDNQPQHF
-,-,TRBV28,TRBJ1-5,TGTGCCAGCAGTTTATATCCGGGGACAAGTAATCAGCCCCAGCATTTT,CASSLYPGTSNQPQHF
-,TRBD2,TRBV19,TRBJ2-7,TGTGCCAGTAGTGCAGGACTAGTGGGCGAGCAGTACTTC,CASSAGLVGEQYF
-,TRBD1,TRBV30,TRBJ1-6,TGTGCCTTCCGGGACAGGAATTCACCCCTCCACTTT,CAFRDRNSPLHF
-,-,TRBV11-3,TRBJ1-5,TGTGCCAGGTCGACTTGGAGCAATCAGCCCCAGCATTTT,CARSTWSNQPQHF
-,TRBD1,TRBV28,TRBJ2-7,TGTGCCAGCAGTTTTATGCTCCTTAAATCTCTTCCGGGACAGGCCTACGAGCAGTACTTC,CASSFMLLKSLPGQAYEQYF
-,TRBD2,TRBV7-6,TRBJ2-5,TGTGCCAGCAGCTTAGTAGCGGGAGGAGAGACCCAGTACTTC,CASSLVAGGETQYF
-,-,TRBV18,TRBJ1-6,TGTGCCAGCTCAAACGACAAAAATGAGCCACTCCACTTT,CASSNDKNEPLHF
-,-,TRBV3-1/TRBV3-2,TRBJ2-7,TGTGCCAGCAGCCTCGGGGCCTACGAGCAGTACTTC,CASSLGAYEQYF
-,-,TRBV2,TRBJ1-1,TGTGCCAGCAGCTACGTGGTCGAAGCTTTCTTT,CASSYVVEAFF
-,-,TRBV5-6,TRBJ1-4,TGTGCCAGCAGCCCCGTGGGAGTAGGGAATGAAAAACTGTTTTTT,CASSPVGVGNEKLFF
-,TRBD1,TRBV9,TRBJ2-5,TGTGCCAGCAGCGCCGGACAGGGGGGCCTAGAGACCCAGTACTTC,CASSAGQGGLETQYF
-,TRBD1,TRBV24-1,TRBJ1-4,TGTGCCACCAGTGATCCCGGGACAGGGGGGGAAAAACTGTTTTTT,CATSDPGTGGEKLFF
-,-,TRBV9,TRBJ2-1,TGTGCCAGCAGCGTTGGGACTCCAAGGGGAGAGCAGTTCTTC,CASSVGTPRGEQFF
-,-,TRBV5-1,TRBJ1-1,TGCGCCAGCAGCTTGGGGCAGGGATCGGCTTTCTTT,CASSLGQGSAFF
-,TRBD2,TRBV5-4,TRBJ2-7,TGTGCCAGCAGCCCTTGGACTAGCGGGATAGGCGAGCAGTACTTC,CASSPWTSGIGEQYF
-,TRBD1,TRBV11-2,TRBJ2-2,TGTGCCAGCAGCTTAGGGCTAGGGGGCGTCACCGGGGAGCTGTTTTTT,CASSLGLGGVTGELFF
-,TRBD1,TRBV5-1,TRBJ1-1,TGCGCCAGCAGCCCCGGGACAGGGAGGACTGAAGCTTTCTTT,CASSPGTGRTEAFF
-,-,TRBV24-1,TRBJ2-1,TGTGCCACCAGTGATCTCCTCCCCACTAGCTACAATGAGCAGTTCTTC,CATSDLLPTSYNEQFF
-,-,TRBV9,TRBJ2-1,TGTGCCAGCAGCGTAGATAACTACAATGAGCAGTTCTTC,CASSVDNYNEQFF
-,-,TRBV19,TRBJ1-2,TGTGCCAGTAGTCCTACCGGGACTGACTATGGCTACACCTTC,CASSPTGTDYGYTF
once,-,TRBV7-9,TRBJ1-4,TGTGCCAGCAGCGCCTCAGGGTTTTCGAATGAAAAACTGTTTTTT,CASSASGFSNEKLFF
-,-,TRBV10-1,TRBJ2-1,TGCGCCAGCAGTGGCCTCCGGAATGAGCAGTTCTTC,CASSGLRNEQFF